This TCR beta chain was identified in a study of blood T cell repertoires in COVID-19. Recruits, aged about 18 to 100 years, lived in 24 US areas. The data were produced by immunoSEQ multiplex PCR, yet TCRdb's version contains in-frame clones alone and is incomplete. Of 200,000 to 300,000 clones listed, roughly 88% are singletons. The V end lost 0 bases, the J end lost 6 bases, and 10 bases lay between the germline ends. Germline CDR1 reads SGDLS; CDR2 reads YYNGEE. The CDR3 covers 13 residues. Source material: PBMCs or T cells enriched from blood (not recorded which). V is TRBV9 and J is TRBJ2-7; maybe TRBD1 (6 bases). The clonotype comes from a woman between 40 and 55 years old with acute COVID-19. CDR3 coding DNA: TGTGCCAGCAGCGTAGGGGCAGGGGCCGAGCAGTACTTC. This gives the protein CASSVGAGAEQYF.